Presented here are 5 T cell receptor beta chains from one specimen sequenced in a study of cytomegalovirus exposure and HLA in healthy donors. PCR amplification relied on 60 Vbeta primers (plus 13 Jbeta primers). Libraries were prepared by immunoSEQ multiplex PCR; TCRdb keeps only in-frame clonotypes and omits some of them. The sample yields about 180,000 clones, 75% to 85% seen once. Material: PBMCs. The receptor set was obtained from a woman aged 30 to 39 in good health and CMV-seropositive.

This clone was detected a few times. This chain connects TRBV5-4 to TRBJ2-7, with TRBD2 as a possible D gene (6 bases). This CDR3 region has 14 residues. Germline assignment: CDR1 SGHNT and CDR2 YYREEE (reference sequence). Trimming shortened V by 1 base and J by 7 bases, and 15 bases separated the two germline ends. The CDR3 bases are TGTGCCAGCAGCTTGCTCGCGGGGAAGGGAGAGCAGTACTTC. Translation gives CASSLLAGKGEQYF.

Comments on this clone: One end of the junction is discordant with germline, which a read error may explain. This chain's CDR3 is CSSSPGGYSGNTIYF. The CDR3 DNA is TGTTCCAGCAGCCCGGGGGGTTACTCTGGAAACACCATATATTTT. V and J are TRBV7-9 and TRBJ1-3, with D possibly being TRBD1 (5 bases). Germline assignment: CDR1 SEHNR and CDR2 FQNEAQ (reference sequence). The CDR3 covers 15 residues.

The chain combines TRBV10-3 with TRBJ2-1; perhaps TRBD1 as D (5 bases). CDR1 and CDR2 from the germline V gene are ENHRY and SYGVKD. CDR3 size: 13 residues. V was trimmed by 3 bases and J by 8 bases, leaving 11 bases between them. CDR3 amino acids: CAISDLGVHEQFF. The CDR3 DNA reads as TGTGCCATCAGTGACCTAGGGGTCCATGAGCAGTTCTTC.

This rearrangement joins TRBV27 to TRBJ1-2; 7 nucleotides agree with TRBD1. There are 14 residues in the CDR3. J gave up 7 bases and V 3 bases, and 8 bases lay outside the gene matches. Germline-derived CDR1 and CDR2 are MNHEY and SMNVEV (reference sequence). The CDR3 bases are TGTGCCAGCAGTTTCGGCAGGGGGAACGCTGGCTACACCTTC. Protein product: CASSFGRGNAGYTF.

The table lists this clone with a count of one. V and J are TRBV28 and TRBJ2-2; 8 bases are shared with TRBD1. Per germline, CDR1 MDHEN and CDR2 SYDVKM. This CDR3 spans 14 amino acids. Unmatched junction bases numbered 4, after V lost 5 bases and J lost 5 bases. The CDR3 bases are TGTGCCAGCAGTACAGGGGGAAATACCGGGGAGCTGTTTTTT. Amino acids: CASSTGGNTGELFF.